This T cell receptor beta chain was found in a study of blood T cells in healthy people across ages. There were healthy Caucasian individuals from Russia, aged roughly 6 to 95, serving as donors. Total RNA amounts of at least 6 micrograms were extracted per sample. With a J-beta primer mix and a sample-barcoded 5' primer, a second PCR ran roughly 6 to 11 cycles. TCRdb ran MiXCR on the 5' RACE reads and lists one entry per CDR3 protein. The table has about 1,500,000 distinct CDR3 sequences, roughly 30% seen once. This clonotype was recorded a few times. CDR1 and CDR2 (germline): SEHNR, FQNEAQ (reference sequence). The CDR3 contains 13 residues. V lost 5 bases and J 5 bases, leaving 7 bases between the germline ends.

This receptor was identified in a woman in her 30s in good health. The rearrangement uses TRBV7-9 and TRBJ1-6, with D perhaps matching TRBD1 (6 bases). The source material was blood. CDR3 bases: TGTGCCAGCAGCGGGACAAATAATTCACCCCTCCACTTT. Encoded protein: CASSGTNNSPLHF.